The 18 T cell receptor beta chains below come from one sample, sequenced in a study of blood T cell repertoires in COVID-19 (TCRdb year 2020). Receptors were amplified or captured by the immunoSEQ multiplex PCR assay. TCRdb took this table from immuneACCESS and kept in-frame rearrangements with V and J called. Such tables lack part of the clones; where checked against another copy, unresolved V genes explain under half of the gap, and the rest is unexplained. The sample yields 300,000 to 450,000 clones; over 75% were counted once. Approximately 1.9% of the sample is in the top ten clones. Sequencing was performed on PBMCs or T cells enriched from blood (not recorded which). The receptors were gathered from a man in his forties in a cohort exposed to, infected with or recovered from COVID-19 (not recorded which).

The chain employs TRBV7-9 and TRBJ2-7; 8 bases match TRBD1. The V and J ends lost 2 bases and 3 bases, in that order; junction bases with no gene match: 6. CDR3 length: 15 amino acids. Looked up from germline, CDR1 is SEHNR and CDR2 is FQNEAQ (reference sequence). CDR3 nucleotides: TGTGCCAGCAGCTTATTGCAGGGGGCGAGCTACGAGCAGTACTTC. Translated, it gives CASSLLQGASYEQYF. Full variable domain (remainder filled in from reference TRBV7-9 and TRBJ2-7): DTGVSQNPRHKITKRGQNVTFRCDPISEHNRLYWYRQTLGQGPEFLTYFQNEAQLEKSRLLSDRFSAERPKGSFSTLEIQRTEQGDSAMYLCASSLLQGASYEQYFGPGTRLTVT.

The chain carries TRBV27 and TRBJ1-2; tentatively, D is TRBD1 (6 bases). The germline V gene encodes CDR1 MNHEY and CDR2 SMNVEV (reference sequence). The CDR3 is 14 amino acids. V shed 4 bases and J shed 7 bases, with 16 bases lying between them. CDR3 amino acids: CASSSQGAAGGYTF. DNA for the CDR3: TGTGCCAGCAGTTCACAGGGCGCGGCGGGTGGCTACACCTTC.

The rearrangement joins TRBV7-8 to TRBJ1-6; 8 bases match TRBD1. Trimming removed 6 bases from V and 0 bases from J; junction bases left unmatched: 19. This CDR3 comprises 21 residues. Germline lookup yields CDR1 SGHVS and CDR2 FQNEAQ. The CDR3 region has the DNA TGTGCCAGCAGGAGACAGGGGTCCGGCTTGTACCCGAGCTCCTATAATTCACCCCTCCACTTT. Protein product: CASRRQGSGLYPSSYNSPLHF.

The CDR3 DNA reads as TGTGCCAGCAGTTCCTTTTGGACTAGATCGCAATCCATTCAGTACTTC. Its translation is CASSSFWTRSQSIQYF. The gene calls are TRBV28 and TRBJ2-4; 7 bases agree with TRBD2. J gave up 9 bases and V 4 bases, and 15 bases lay outside the gene matches. The CDR3 spans 16 residues. The germline gives CDR1 MDHEN, CDR2 SYDVKM.

The chain recombines TRBV11-3 with TRBJ2-7; no clear D. Trimming shortened V by 0 bases and J by 2 bases, and 5 bases separated the two germline ends. CDR1 and CDR2 (germline): SGHNT, YENEEA. This CDR3 contains 13 residues. The chain's CDR3 is CASSLDSTYEQYF. The CDR3 DNA follows: TGTGCCAGCAGCTTAGACAGTACCTACGAGCAGTACTTC. Supplemented by reference TRBV11-3 and TRBJ2-7, the full variable domain reads EAGVVQSPRYKIIEKKQPVAFWCNPISGHNTLYWYLQNLGQGPELLIRYENEEAVDDSQLPKDRFSAERLKGVDSTLKIQPAELGDSAVYLCASSLDSTYEQYFGPGTRLTVT.

Comments on this clone: Other DNA sequences in this sample translate to the same CDR3. The chain combines TRBV15 with TRBJ2-5, with D possibly matching TRBD1 (6 bases). Deletions cut 0 bases from V and 1 base from J, with 6 bases between. The germline V gene encodes CDR1 LNHNV and CDR2 YYDKDF (reference sequence). The CDR3 totals 14 residues. DNA of the CDR3: TGTGCCACCAGCAGAGACAGGGGCCAAGAGACCCAGTACTTC. It is translated as CATSRDRGQETQYF.

This rearrangement joins TRBV18 to TRBJ1-1; perhaps TRBD1 as D (6 bases). Trimming cost V 6 bases and J 2 bases, with 13 bases left between them. Germline CDR1 and CDR2: KGHSH and LQKENI. The CDR3 covers 14 residues. The CDR3 loop is CASSAGTTNTEAFF. The CDR3 nucleotides read TGTGCCAGCTCTGCCGGGACAACTAACACTGAAGCTTTCTTT.

The chain uses TRBV5-1 and TRBJ2-1; D call uncertain. The germline V and J ends were trimmed by 0 bases and 2 bases, with 12 bases remaining between them. The germline V gene encodes CDR1 SGHRS and CDR2 YFSETQ. This CDR3 has 16 amino acids. In nucleotides, the CDR3 is TGCGCCAGCAGCTTGGCGTCTTCCCCTACCTACAATGAGCAGTTCTTC. Translated: CASSLASSPTYNEQFF.

The chain carries TRBV9 and TRBJ1-4; 8 bases line up with TRBD1. After removal of 0 bases from V and 3 bases from J, the junction contained 4 bases not matched to a gene. Germline V gene sequence: CDR1 SGDLS, CDR2 YYNGEE. This CDR3 spans 16 amino acids. CDR3 region: CASSVAQGAANEKLFF. The CDR3 DNA reads as TGTGCCAGCAGCGTAGCTCAGGGGGCGGCTAATGAAAAACTGTTTTTT.

The rearrangement uses TRBV18 and TRBJ2-1; the match to TRBD1 covers 12 bases. The V and J ends lost 2 bases and 7 bases, in that order; junction bases with no gene match: 6. This CDR3 is 16 amino acids long. The germline V gene encodes CDR1 KGHSH and CDR2 LQKENI. The CDR3 DNA follows: TGTGCCAGCTCACCATTGGGACAGGGGGCACAGAATGAGCAGTTCTTC. Protein sequence: CASSPLGQGAQNEQFF.

The V and J genes are TRBV6-5 and TRBJ2-7; TRBD1 agrees at 9 bases. The CDR3 is 13 amino acids. Germline assignment: CDR1 MNHEY and CDR2 SVGAGI. J gave up 3 bases and V 6 bases, and 3 bases lay outside the gene matches. The DNA for the CDR3 is TGTGCCAGCAGGGGACAGGGATTCTACGAGCAGTACTTC. It yields the protein CASRGQGFYEQYF.

The chain couples TRBV14 to TRBJ2-5; D unclear. Per germline, CDR1 SGHDN and CDR2 FVKESK. Trimming left V 4 bases short and J 5 bases short, with 11 bases between. The CDR3 is made up of 13 amino acids. The CDR3 bases are TGTGCCAGCAGCCGCTCCAGGTGGGAGACCCAGTACTTC. This gives the protein CASSRSRWETQYF.

The rearrangement joins TRBV24-1 to TRBJ2-2; D not resolved. Germline lookup yields CDR1 KGHDR and CDR2 SFDVKD. V gave up 5 bases and J gave up 5 bases, with 5 bases separating them. The CDR3 is 12 amino acids. The chain's CDR3 is CATSVETGELFF. DNA of the CDR3: TGTGCCACCAGTGTTGAGACCGGGGAGCTGTTTTTT.

This chain joins TRBV4-1 and TRBJ1-2; 11 nucleotides align to TRBD1. This CDR3 contains 19 residues. Per germline, CDR1 MGHRA and CDR2 YSYEKL. With V trimmed by 7 bases and J by 4 bases, 20 bases remained unmatched. CDR3 loop: CASTPRDWDRGYLTYGYTF. Here the CDR3 DNA reads TGCGCCAGCACCCCAAGAGATTGGGACAGGGGGTATTTGACCTATGGCTACACCTTC.

This chain links TRBV7-9 with TRBJ1-1, with TRBD1 matching over 8 bases. There are 16 residues in the CDR3. V shed 5 bases and J 9 bases; nucleotides not matched to a gene: 17. Germline assignment: CDR1 SEHNR and CDR2 FQNEAQ (reference sequence). CDR3 loop: CASSPDVRTTGEKAFF. CDR3 bases: TGTGCCAGCAGCCCAGACGTCAGAACGACAGGGGAAAAAGCTTTCTTT.

The rearrangement links TRBV19 to TRBJ1-1; possibly TRBD1 for D (5 bases). The V end lost 4 bases, the J end lost 0 bases, and 12 bases lay between the germline ends. The CDR3 extends over 15 amino acids. Germline V gene data show CDR1 as LNHDA and CDR2 as SQIVND (reference sequence). CDR3 sequence (DNA): TGTGCCAGTAGTAAACAGGTTCAGATGAACACTGAAGCTTTCTTT. This translates into CASSKQVQMNTEAFF.

This clone was observed once. The chain couples TRBV7-8 to TRBJ1-6; D unresolved. This CDR3 is built from 11 residues. Germline CDR1 and CDR2: SGHVS and FQNEAQ. The V and J ends lost 4 bases and 8 bases respectively, with 3 bases between them. CDR3 protein: CASSSDSPLHF. The CDR3 DNA reads as TGTGCCAGCAGCTCGGATTCACCCCTCCACTTT.

V usage is TRBV5-1 and J usage is TRBJ2-1; 9 positions match TRBD1. J was trimmed by 5 bases and V by 5 bases; bases with no gene match: 11. Germline V gene sequence: CDR1 SGHRS, CDR2 YFSETQ. The CDR3 covers 16 residues. The CDR3 region is CASRPTGTGLNNEQFF. CDR3 coding DNA: TGCGCCAGCAGGCCTACCGGGACAGGGCTTAACAATGAGCAGTTCTTC.